A selection of T cell receptor beta chains follows, all from one sample in a study of blood T cell repertoires in COVID-19. TCRdb's copy holds only in-frame clones and misses some; the assay was immunoSEQ multiplex PCR. The sample contains around 300,000 clones, 85% to 90% of which appear only once. Sequencing used PBMCs or T cells enriched from blood (not recorded which). These receptors were obtained from a woman in her 30s who had recovered from COVID-19. Both conserved end residues are part of each CDR3. D genes are given only for firm matches. A row's size may be missing; if present it is once, few, many or a size class.

d_call clone_size j_call v_call cdr3_nt cdr3_aa
NA NA TRBJ2-7 TRBV27 TGTGCCAGCAAGAGGCTTCTTGGTGGTCTGGACACTTCCTACGAGCAGTACTTC CASKRLLGGLDTSYEQYF
TRBD2 few TRBJ2-5 TRBV19 TGTGCCAGTAGTATAGAGGCCTCCGGGGGGGAGACCCAGTACTTC CASSIEASGGETQYF
TRBD1 NA TRBJ2-3 TRBV29-1 TGCAGCGTCCAAAGGGGACAGGGGGTTGGTGCAGATACGCAGTATTTT CSVQRGQGVGADTQYF
NA few TRBJ1-2 TRBV6-5 TGTGCCAGCAGGGGTACCTATAGAGGAGGCTACACCTTC CASRGTYRGGYTF
NA NA TRBJ1-4 TRBV19 TGTGCCAGTACCGATTCCGGGGGGTTTGAAAAACTGTTTTTT CASTDSGGFEKLFF
NA NA TRBJ2-7 TRBV18 TGTGCCAGCACTAAAGGGGGAATCTACGAGCAGTACTTC CASTKGGIYEQYF
NA NA TRBJ1-1 TRBV4-2 TGTGCCAGCAGCCAAGATCTGGACAGCCTAGAAGCTTTCTTT CASSQDLDSLEAFF
NA NA TRBJ2-5 TRBV10-3 TGTGCCATCAGTGAAGATCAGGCGGGGACCCAGTACTTC CAISEDQAGTQYF
NA NA TRBJ1-1 TRBV10-3 TGTGCCATCAGCCGTCGGGGGTCTGACACTGAAGCTTTCTTT CAISRRGSDTEAFF
TRBD1 few TRBJ2-5 TRBV5-1 TGCGCCAGCAGCTCGGGGACAGGGGGATACCAAGAGACCCAGTACTTC CASSSGTGGYQETQYF
NA NA TRBJ1-2 TRBV18 TGTGCCAGCTCAGCTCCAGGGGTTTTCTCAGATGGCTACACCTTC CASSAPGVFSDGYTF
TRBD1 NA TRBJ2-1 TRBV5-1 TGCGCCAGCAGCTTGGCCGGTATTGGCAGGGGGCCCGATGAGCAGTTCTTC CASSLAGIGRGPDEQFF
TRBD1 NA TRBJ1-2 TRBV27 TGTGCCAGCAGTTTAATCCCCGGGGACAGGGGAGGCTATGGCTACACCTTC CASSLIPGDRGGYGYTF
NA few TRBJ1-2 TRBV29-1 TGCAGCGTTGAACAGGGTGAAGGCTACACCTTC CSVEQGEGYTF
NA once TRBJ1-1 TRBV5-1 TGCGCCAGCAGCTTGGTAGGAGACACTGAAGCTTTCTTT CASSLVGDTEAFF
NA NA TRBJ1-2 TRBV3-1/TRBV3-2 TGTGCCAGCAGCCCGGACACGAGGCGTGGCTACACCTTC CASSPDTRRGYTF
TRBD1 NA TRBJ1-2 TRBV6-1 TGTGCCAGCAGTGAAGGGCCCAGGGGGCCCTATGGCTACACCTTC CASSEGPRGPYGYTF